What follows are 8 T cell receptor beta chains derived from one specimen sequenced in a study of T cell clones after liver transplantation. Data came from immunoSEQ multiplex PCR; TCRdb stores just in-frame clones and leaves some out. The repertoire holds about 47,000 clones, with approximately 87% as singletons. The sequencing used CD8+ T cells from blood, collected 12 months after liver transplant. These receptors were taken from a human patient who received a liver transplant. Some T cells may trace back to the graft donor.

This chain connects TRBV7-9 to TRBJ1-1; D possibly corresponds to TRBD1 (6 bases). The germline gives CDR1 SEHNR, CDR2 FQNEAQ (reference sequence). V lost 3 bases, J lost 6 bases, and 8 bases lay in between. The CDR3 totals 12 residues. The CDR3 DNA sequence: TGTGCCAGCAGCTTCGGGACACCTGAAGCTTTCTTT. Translated: CASSFGTPEAFF. Combining the CDR3 with reference TRBV7-9 and TRBJ1-1 gives the whole variable domain DTGVSQNPRHKITKRGQNVTFRCDPISEHNRLYWYRQTLGQGPEFLTYFQNEAQLEKSRLLSDRFSAERPKGSFSTLEIQRTEQGDSAMYLCASSFGTPEAFFGQGTRLTVV.

This chain uses TRBV13 with TRBJ1-1; 9 bases map to TRBD1. The CDR3 is 12 residues long. Per germline, CDR1 PRHDT and CDR2 FYEKMQ (reference sequence). The V segment lost 5 bases and the J segment 11 bases; nucleotides outside the gene matches: 6. CDR3 sequence: CASSRDREAAFF. The CDR3, as DNA: TGTGCCAGCAGCAGGGACAGGGAGGCGGCTTTCTTT.

J is TRBJ1-1 and V is TRBV29-1; unclear D gene. V was pared by 1 base and J by 6 bases, with 9 bases between. Germline V lookup: CDR1 SQVTM, CDR2 ANQGSEA. CDR3 length equals 12 residues. The CDR3 DNA reads as TGCAGCGTTGAAGGGGCGAGCTCTGAAGCTTTCTTT. This gives the protein CSVEGASSEAFF.

The genes are TRBV4-1 and TRBJ2-7; 7 bases agree with TRBD2. Trimming removed 1 base from V and 5 bases from J; junction bases left unmatched: 8. This CDR3 has 15 residues. Germline V gene lookup returns CDR1 MGHRA and CDR2 YSYEKL. CDR3 residues: CASSQVHGGGDEQYF. The CDR3 DNA sequence: TGCGCCAGCAGCCAAGTGCACGGTGGGGGGGACGAGCAGTACTTC.

This chain links TRBV4-3 with TRBJ1-5; tentatively, D is TRBD1 (5 bases). Germline V gene data show CDR1 as LGHNA and CDR2 as YSLEER. The CDR3 loop spans 17 amino acids. V lost 0 bases, J lost 5 bases, and 17 bases lay in between. Here the CDR3 DNA reads TGCGCCAGCAGCCAAGATAGGCAGGTTCGGGGGGATCAGCCCCAGCATTTT. It translates to CASSQDRQVRGDQPQHF.

This chain uses TRBV27 with TRBJ2-1, with TRBD2 matching over 7 bases. Germline V gene data show CDR1 as MNHEY and CDR2 as SMNVEV (reference sequence). The CDR3 is 15 amino acids. V lost 3 bases and J lost 3; bases outside the gene matches: 5. CDR3 protein: CASSFLAANYNEQFF. Written as DNA, the CDR3 is TGTGCCAGCAGTTTTCTAGCGGCCAACTACAATGAGCAGTTCTTC.

The table lists this clone with a few counts. The J gene is TRBJ2-2, the V gene TRBV5-4; D remains ambiguous. There are 10 residues in the CDR3. Per germline, CDR1 SGHNT and CDR2 YYREEE (reference sequence). Trimming cost V 8 bases and J 6 bases, with 5 bases left between them. The CDR3 here is CARPPGELFF. The CDR3 DNA reads as TGTGCCAGGCCCCCCGGGGAGCTGTTTTTT.

The chain combines TRBV7-9 with TRBJ2-5; the D is unclear. This CDR3 spans 11 amino acids. Deletions cut 4 bases from V and 4 bases from J, with 4 bases between. CDR1 and CDR2 (germline): SEHNR, FQNEAQ (reference sequence). This CDR3 is CASSSTETQYF. CDR3 in DNA: TGTGCCAGCAGCTCGACAGAGACCCAGTACTTC. The full variable domain, completed using reference TRBV7-9 and TRBJ2-5, is DTGVSQNPRHKITKRGQNVTFRCDPISEHNRLYWYRQTLGQGPEFLTYFQNEAQLEKSRLLSDRFSAERPKGSFSTLEIQRTEQGDSAMYLCASSSTETQYFGPGTRLLVL.